These 7 T cell receptor beta chains were sequenced from one sample in a study of blood T cells in healthy people across ages. A second 7 to 11 cycle PCR used barcoded and J-beta primers. Using its own MiXCR run on the 5' RACE reads, TCRdb lists one record per CDR3 protein. The profile shows 700,000 to 850,000 distinct CDR3 sequences, about 37% of them singletons. Sequenced: blood. The origin of the receptors is a man between 18 and 29 years old in good health.

In this sample, this clonotype turned up a few times. The chain uses TRBV12-3 or TRBV12-4 and TRBJ2-5; D perhaps matches TRBD1 (7 bases). The CDR3 runs to 14 residues. The germline V and J ends were trimmed by 3 bases and 4 bases, with 12 bases remaining between them. In nucleotides, the CDR3 is TGTGCCAGCAGTTTCAGGGGGGCAGGAGAGACCCAGTACTTC. It yields the protein CASSFRGAGETQYF.

This clonotype was counted at least ten times. V usage is TRBV12-3 or TRBV12-4 and J usage is TRBJ1-6; a possible D gene is TRBD1 (6 bases). CDR3 length equals 13 residues. V shed 4 bases and J shed 7 bases, with 8 bases lying between them. The CDR3 DNA follows: TGTGCCAGCAGTTCCGGGACAAATTCACCCCTCCACTTT. Encoded protein: CASSSGTNSPLHF.

CDR3 bases: TGTGCCAGCAGCTTAGCGGGACTAGCAGATGAGCAGTTCTTC. Translated, it gives CASSLAGLADEQFF. This chain uses TRBV7-6 with TRBJ2-1; 9 positions match TRBD2. J lost 8 bases, V lost 0 bases, and 2 bases had no gene match. The CDR3 consists of 14 residues. In germline, CDR1 is SGHVS, CDR2 FNYEAQ.

This clonotype was counted only a few times. The chain combines TRBV7-9 with TRBJ1-5; the D is unclear. Trimming took 1 base from V and 0 from J, leaving 4 bases between them. The CDR3 has 14 residues. In germline, CDR1 is SEHNR, CDR2 FQNEAQ (reference sequence). CDR3 bases: TGTGCCAGCAGCTTAGAAACTAGCAATCAGCCCCAGCATTTT. Protein sequence: CASSLETSNQPQHF.

The rearrangement links TRBV6-1 to TRBJ1-6; a weak D match, TRBD1 (5 bases). This CDR3 comprises 14 residues. V was trimmed by 6 bases and J by 9 bases, leaving 15 bases between them. CDR1 and CDR2 (germline): MNHNS, SASEGT. CDR3 loop: CASSLGRSGSPLHF. The DNA for the CDR3 is TGTGCCAGCAGCCTGGGACGGTCGGGTTCACCCCTCCACTTT.

Only a few counts were recorded for this clonotype. The V and J genes are TRBV11-1 and TRBJ2-1, with D unresolved. Germline loops: CDR1 SGHAT, CDR2 FQDESV (reference sequence). The CDR3 is made up of 15 amino acids. Between the trimmed V and J ends, which lost 1 base and 3 bases, there was a span of 10 bases. CDR3 loop: CASSLGWSHYNEQFF. The CDR3 nucleotides are TGTGCCAGCAGCTTAGGTTGGTCACACTACAATGAGCAGTTCTTC.

The chain employs TRBV3-1 and TRBJ2-1, with D possibly TRBD1 on 6 matching bases. The closer fit of TRBJ2-7 to the DNA end suggests the J call may be wrong. This CDR3 contains 17 residues. CDR1 LGHDT and CDR2 YNNKEL come from the germline V gene (reference sequence). As DNA, the CDR3 is TGTGCCAGCAGTCTAAAAGTGGGGGCCATCGCCTACAATGAGCAGTACTTC. Translating it yields CASSLKVGAIAYNEQYF.